A single sample is the source of the 8 T cell receptor beta chains below, sequenced in a study of TIL therapy for anti-PD-1-resistant metastatic lung cancer. Time point denoted: pre-treatment sample, taken before nivolumab and TIL therapy. The immunoSEQ assay was v3. Measured with immunoSEQ multiplex PCR; TCRdb has only the in-frame clones, and not every one. The sample yields around 21,000 clones, 70% to 80% seen once. Specimen: blood, collected at baseline. The receptors originated from a person aged 25-79 years with non-small cell lung cancer.

The V and J genes are TRBV6-5 and TRBJ2-7; 9 nucleotides agree with TRBD2. The CDR3 contains 15 residues. The germline CDR1 and CDR2 sequences are MNHEY and SVGAGI. After removal of 6 bases from V and 0 bases from J, the junction contained 6 bases not matched to a gene. CDR3 protein: CASSLSGGHSYEQYV. CDR3 nucleotides: TGTGCCAGCAGCCTTAGCGGGGGCCACTCCTACGAGCAGTACGTC.

The V gene is TRBV6-1, the J gene TRBJ1-6; D is perhaps TRBD1 (6 bases). This CDR3 spans 13 amino acids. The V gene lost 3 bases and the J gene lost 7 bases, with 7 bases spanning the gap. The germline gives CDR1 MNHNS, CDR2 SASEGT. The CDR3 here is CASSDQGNSPLHF. The CDR3 DNA reads as TGTGCCAGCAGTGATCAGGGGAATTCACCCCTCCACTTT.

The chain couples TRBV7-9 to TRBJ2-1; D ambiguous. This CDR3 contains 13 residues. Trimming removed 6 bases from V and 3 bases from J, with 9 bases in between. Germline assignment: CDR1 SEHNR and CDR2 FQNEAQ (reference sequence). The CDR3 is CASRYANYNEQFF. CDR3 nucleotides: TGTGCCAGCAGATATGCTAACTACAATGAGCAGTTCTTC.

J is TRBJ2-3 and V is TRBV5-6; TRBD2 is a possible D gene (6 bases). V was shortened by 4 bases and J by 3 bases, with 15 bases between the two germline ends. The CDR3 totals 15 residues. CDR1 is SGHDT, CDR2 YYEEEE, per germline. In DNA form, the CDR3 reads TGTGCCAGCAGCCTCGGACCGGCGGGGACAGATACGCAGTATTTT. This gives the protein CASSLGPAGTDTQYF.

There are a few counts of this clone. J is TRBJ1-5 and V is TRBV7-2, with 10 bases that match TRBD1. The CDR3 is made up of 14 amino acids. Looked up from germline, CDR1 is SGHTA and CDR2 is FQGNSA. V trimming: 6 bases; J trimming: 9 bases; junction bases outside the gene matches: 8. CDR3 in amino acids: CASSRDRGPRPQHF. CDR3 coding DNA: TGTGCCAGCAGTCGAGACAGGGGGCCTCGGCCCCAGCATTTT.

The genes are TRBV4-1 and TRBJ2-7; TRBD2 aligns across 11 bases. Germline lookup yields CDR1 MGHRA and CDR2 YSYEKL. V gave up 1 base and J gave up 6 bases; unmatched junction bases: 11. This CDR3 contains 17 residues. The CDR3 spells CASSQVDMGLAGGEQYF. The CDR3 DNA reads as TGCGCCAGCAGCCAAGTGGACATGGGGCTAGCGGGAGGCGAGCAGTACTTC.

The CDR3 DNA is TGTGCCAGCAGCTTGGTGCCGGAAACTGAAGCTTTCTTT. Protein sequence: CASSLVPETEAFF. The chain is built from TRBV13 and TRBJ1-1; D unclear. V was trimmed by 3 bases and J by 5 bases, leaving 10 bases between them. CDR3 length equals 13 residues. Germline loops: CDR1 PRHDT, CDR2 FYEKMQ (reference sequence).

The J gene is TRBJ1-1, the V gene TRBV30; a possible D gene is TRBD1 (5 bases). The germline V gene has CDR1 GTSNPN and CDR2 SVGIG (reference sequence). The V and J ends lost 8 bases and 4 bases respectively, with 8 bases between them. The CDR3 covers 10 residues. CDR3 residues: CAGGTTEAFF. CDR3 in DNA: TGTGCCGGTGGGACCACTGAAGCTTTCTTT.